This TCR beta chain emerged from a study of blood T cell repertoires in COVID-19. Profiled with immunoSEQ multiplex PCR; TCRdb holds only in-frame clones, not every one. The table shows a few hundred thousand clones, with approximately 89% occurring only once. This CDR3 has 17 amino acids. From germline, CDR1 is SGHTA and CDR2 FQGTGA. V lost 4 bases and J lost 1, with 16 bases in between. This chain connects TRBV7-3 to TRBJ2-2, with D possibly matching TRBD1 (5 bases). Sequencing used PBMCs or T cells enriched from blood (not recorded which). The clonotype was recovered from a woman aged 35 to 49 who had been exposed to COVID-19. CDR3 sequence: CASSSRRSGQNTGELFF. CDR3 nucleotides: TGTGCCAGCAGCTCACGACGATCTGGACAGAACACCGGGGAGCTGTTTTTT.